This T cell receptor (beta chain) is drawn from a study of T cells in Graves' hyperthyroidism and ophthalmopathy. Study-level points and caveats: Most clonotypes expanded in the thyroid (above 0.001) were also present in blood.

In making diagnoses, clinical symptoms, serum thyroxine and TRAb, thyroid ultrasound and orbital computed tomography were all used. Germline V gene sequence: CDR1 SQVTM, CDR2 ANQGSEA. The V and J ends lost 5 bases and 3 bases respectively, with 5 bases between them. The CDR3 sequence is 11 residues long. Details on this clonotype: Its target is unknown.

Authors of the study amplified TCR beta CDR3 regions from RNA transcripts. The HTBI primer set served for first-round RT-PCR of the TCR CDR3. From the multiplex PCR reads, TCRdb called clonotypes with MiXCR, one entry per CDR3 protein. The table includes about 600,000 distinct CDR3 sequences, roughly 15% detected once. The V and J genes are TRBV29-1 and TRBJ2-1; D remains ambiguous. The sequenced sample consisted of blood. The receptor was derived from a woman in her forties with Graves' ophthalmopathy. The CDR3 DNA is TGCAGCGTTCTAGGCTACAATGAGCAGTTCTTC. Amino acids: CSVLGYNEQFF.